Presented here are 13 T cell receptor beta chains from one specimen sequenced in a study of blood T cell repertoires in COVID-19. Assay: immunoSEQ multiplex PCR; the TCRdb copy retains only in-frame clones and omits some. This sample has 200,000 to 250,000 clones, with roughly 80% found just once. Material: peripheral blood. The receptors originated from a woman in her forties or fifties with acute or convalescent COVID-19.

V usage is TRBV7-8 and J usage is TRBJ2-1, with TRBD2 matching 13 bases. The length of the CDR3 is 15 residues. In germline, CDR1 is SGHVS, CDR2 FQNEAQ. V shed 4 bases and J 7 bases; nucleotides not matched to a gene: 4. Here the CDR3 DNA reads TGTGCCAGCAGCTCGGGACTAGCGGGATCGAATGAGCAGTTCTTC. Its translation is CASSSGLAGSNEQFF. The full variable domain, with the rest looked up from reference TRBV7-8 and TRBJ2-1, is GAGVSQSPRYKVAKRGQDVALRCDPISGHVSLFWYQQALGQGPEFLTYFQNEAQLDKSGLPSDRFFAERPEGSVSTLKIQRTQQEDSAVYLCASSSGLAGSNEQFFGPGTRLTVL.

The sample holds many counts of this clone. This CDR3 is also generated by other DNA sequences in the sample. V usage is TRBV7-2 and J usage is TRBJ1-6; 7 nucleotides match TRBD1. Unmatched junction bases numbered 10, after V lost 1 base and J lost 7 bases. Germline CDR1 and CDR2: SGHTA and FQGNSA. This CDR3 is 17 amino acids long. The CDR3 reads CASSLVLGGAGNSPLHF. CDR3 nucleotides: TGTGCCAGCAGCTTAGTTTTAGGGGGCGCTGGGAATTCACCCCTCCACTTT.

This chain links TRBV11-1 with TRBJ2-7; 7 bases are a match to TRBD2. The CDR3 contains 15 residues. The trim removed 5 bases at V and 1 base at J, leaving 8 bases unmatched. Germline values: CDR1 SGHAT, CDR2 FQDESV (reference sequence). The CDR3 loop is CASSPLAGVSYEQYF. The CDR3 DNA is TGTGCCAGCAGCCCTTTGGCGGGGGTGTCCTACGAGCAGTACTTC.

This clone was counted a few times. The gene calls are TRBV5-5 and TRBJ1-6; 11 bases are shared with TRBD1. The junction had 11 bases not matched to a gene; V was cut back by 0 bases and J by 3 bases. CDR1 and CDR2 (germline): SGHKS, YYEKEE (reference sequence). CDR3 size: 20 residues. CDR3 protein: CASSLALRGTGGYYNSPLHF. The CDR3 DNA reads TGTGCCAGCAGCTTGGCATTGAGAGGGACAGGGGGTTACTATAATTCACCCCTCCACTTT.

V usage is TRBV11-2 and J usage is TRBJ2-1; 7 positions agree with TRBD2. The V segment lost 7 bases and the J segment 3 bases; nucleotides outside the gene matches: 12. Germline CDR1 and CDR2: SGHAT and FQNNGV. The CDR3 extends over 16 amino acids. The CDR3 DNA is TGTGCCAGCACCGCGGACGGGCGGGAGATCTACAATGAGCAGTTCTTC. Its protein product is CASTADGREIYNEQFF.

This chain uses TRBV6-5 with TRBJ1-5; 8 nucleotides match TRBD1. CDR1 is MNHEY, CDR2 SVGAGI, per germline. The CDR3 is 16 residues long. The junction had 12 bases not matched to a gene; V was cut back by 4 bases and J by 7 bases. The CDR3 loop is CASSSNPGGAQQPQHF. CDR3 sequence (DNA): TGTGCCAGCAGTTCGAACCCAGGGGGCGCACAGCAGCCCCAGCATTTT.

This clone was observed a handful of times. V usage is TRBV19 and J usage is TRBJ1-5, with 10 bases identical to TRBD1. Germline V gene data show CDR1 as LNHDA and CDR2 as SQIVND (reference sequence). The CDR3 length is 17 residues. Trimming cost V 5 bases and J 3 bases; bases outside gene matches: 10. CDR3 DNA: TGTGCCAGTAGTGCAGGGACAGGGGTGCCTAACAATCAGCCCCAGCATTTT. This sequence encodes CASSAGTGVPNNQPQHF.

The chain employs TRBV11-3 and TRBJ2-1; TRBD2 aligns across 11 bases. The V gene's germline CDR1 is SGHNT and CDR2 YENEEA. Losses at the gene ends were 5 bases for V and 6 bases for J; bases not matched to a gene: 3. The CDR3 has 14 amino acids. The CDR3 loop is CASSPTSGSNEQFF. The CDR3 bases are TGTGCCAGCAGCCCCACTAGCGGGAGCAATGAGCAGTTCTTC.

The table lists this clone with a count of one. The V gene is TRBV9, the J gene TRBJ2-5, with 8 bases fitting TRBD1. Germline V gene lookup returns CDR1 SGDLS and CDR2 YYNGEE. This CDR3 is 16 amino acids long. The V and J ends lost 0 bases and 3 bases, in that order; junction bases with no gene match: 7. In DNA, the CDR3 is TGTGCCAGCAGCGTAGCTATCCAGGGGGCGAAAGAGACCCAGTACTTC. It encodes CASSVAIQGAKETQYF.

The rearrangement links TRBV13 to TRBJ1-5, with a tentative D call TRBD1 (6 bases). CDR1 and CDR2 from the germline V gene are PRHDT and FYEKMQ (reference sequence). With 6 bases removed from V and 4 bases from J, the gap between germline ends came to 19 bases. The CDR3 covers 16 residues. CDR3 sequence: CASRPGGRGRNQPQHF. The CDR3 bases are TGTGCCAGCAGACCCGGGGGGCGGGGGCGGAATCAGCCCCAGCATTTT.

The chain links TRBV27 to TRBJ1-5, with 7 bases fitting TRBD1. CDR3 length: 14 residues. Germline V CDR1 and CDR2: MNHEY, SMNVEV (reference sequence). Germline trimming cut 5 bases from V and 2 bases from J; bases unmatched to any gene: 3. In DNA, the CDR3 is TGTGCCAGCAGTCCCGGGACAGGCAATCAGCCCCAGCATTTT. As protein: CASSPGTGNQPQHF.

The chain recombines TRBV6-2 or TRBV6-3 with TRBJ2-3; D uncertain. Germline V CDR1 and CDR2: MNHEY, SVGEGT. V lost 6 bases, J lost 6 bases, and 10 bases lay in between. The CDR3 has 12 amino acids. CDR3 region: CASSWPTDTQYF. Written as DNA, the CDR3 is TGTGCCAGCAGCTGGCCCACGGATACGCAGTATTTT.

CDR3: CAWSVPGLAVASHYEQYF. The CDR3, as DNA: TGTGCCTGGAGTGTCCCGGGACTAGCGGTTGCAAGCCACTACGAGCAGTACTTC. This chain joins TRBV30 and TRBJ2-7, with TRBD2 matching over 11 bases. Unmatched junction bases numbered 13, after V lost 0 bases and J lost 3 bases. CDR1 and CDR2 (germline): GTSNPN, SVGIG (reference sequence). The CDR3 totals 18 residues.